The 26 T cell receptor beta chains presented below share a single source sample, sequenced in a study of T cell responses to AZD1222 COVID-19 vaccine. Data came from immunoSEQ multiplex PCR; TCRdb stores just in-frame clones and leaves some out. The data hold around 85,000 clones, with 80% to 90% observed a single time. Sample: peripheral blood, taken on day 0 of AZD1222 vaccination. Source of these receptors: an adult in good health.

CDR3 DNA: TGTGCCACCAGTGACATCCGGAACTATGGCTACACCTTC. Its translation is CATSDIRNYGYTF. The chain recombines TRBV24-1 with TRBJ1-2; D gene ambiguous. V dropped 4 bases and J dropped 2 bases, with 7 bases sitting between them. Per the germline V gene, CDR1 is KGHDR and CDR2 is SFDVKD. This CDR3 has 13 amino acids.

The V and J genes are TRBV25-1 and TRBJ1-1, with D perhaps TRBD1 (5 bases). V was shortened by 5 bases and J by 0 bases, with 13 bases between the two germline ends. Germline V lookup: CDR1 MGHDK, CDR2 SYGVNS. The CDR3 covers 15 residues. CDR3 bases: TGTGCCAGCAGTCTCGGGGGTCCCATGAACACTGAAGCTTTCTTT. This translates into CASSLGGPMNTEAFF.

The rearrangement links TRBV12-5 to TRBJ1-2; D gene ambiguous. The CDR3 length is 13 residues. V was cut by 6 bases and J by 6 bases, with 14 bases left in between. The germline gives CDR1 LGHNT, CDR2 FRNRAP. CDR3 nucleotides: TGTGCTAGTGGCCAAACAGAATACCATGGCTACACCTTC. It specifies CASGQTEYHGYTF.

The gene calls are TRBV11-3 and TRBJ2-3; 8 bases match TRBD2. In germline, CDR1 is SGHNT, CDR2 YENEEA. V lost 7 bases, J lost 1 base, and 1 base stayed unmatched. The CDR3 totals 13 residues. The CDR3 DNA reads as TGTGCCAGCACTAGCGGGCGCACAGATACGCAGTATTTT. Translation gives CASTSGRTDTQYF.

The genes are TRBV5-1 and TRBJ2-3; weak D call: TRBD1 (5 bases). CDR1 and CDR2 (germline): SGHRS, YFSETQ. V lost 2 bases and J lost 4, with 8 bases in between. This CDR3 is 13 amino acids long. The CDR3 is CASSFQGSDTQYF. DNA of the CDR3: TGCGCCAGCAGCTTCCAGGGCTCAGATACGCAGTATTTT. The full variable domain, in which reference TRBV5-1 and TRBJ2-3 provide the parts outside the CDR3, is KAGVTQTPRYLIKTRGQQVTLSCSPISGHRSVSWYQQTPGQGLQFLFEYFSETQRNKGNFPGRFSGRQFSNSRSEMNVSTLELGDSALYLCASSFQGSDTQYFGPGTRLTVL.

The chain recombines TRBV11-2 with TRBJ1-1; D not certain. Trimming shortened V by 3 bases and J by 3 bases, and 5 bases separated the two germline ends. Germline lookup yields CDR1 SGHAT and CDR2 FQNNGV. The CDR3 loop spans 12 amino acids. The CDR3 reads CASSFQYTEAFF. CDR3 in DNA: TGTGCCAGCAGCTTCCAGTACACTGAAGCTTTCTTT.

There are a few counts of this clone. The chain joins TRBV7-8 to TRBJ1-5; D is uncertain. Germline V gene sequence: CDR1 SGHVS, CDR2 FQNEAQ. The CDR3 is 13 amino acids. With 1 base removed from V and 7 bases from J, the gap between germline ends came to 8 bases. This chain's CDR3 is CASSLDPLQPQHF. The CDR3 nucleotides are TGTGCCAGCAGCTTAGACCCGCTACAGCCCCAGCATTTT.

The chain carries TRBV20-1 and TRBJ2-5, with D unclear. The CDR3 is 11 residues long. The V gene lost 1 base and the J gene lost 3 bases, with 3 bases spanning the gap. Germline lookup yields CDR1 DFQATT and CDR2 SNEGSKA (reference sequence). The CDR3 reads CSARGEETQYF. The CDR3, as DNA: TGCAGTGCTAGAGGAGAAGAGACCCAGTACTTC.

This clone was counted a few times. This chain uses TRBV9 with TRBJ2-1, with D maybe TRBD2 (6 bases). This CDR3 has 15 amino acids. V dropped 0 bases and J dropped 6 bases, with 13 bases sitting between them. Germline CDR1 SGDLS, CDR2 YYNGEE. CDR3 in DNA: TGTGCCAGCAGCGTAGGCTTAGCGGAGTTCAATGAGCAGTTCTTC. This sequence encodes CASSVGLAEFNEQFF.

V gene TRBV19 combines with J gene TRBJ2-5, with D possibly TRBD2 on 6 matching bases. Germline V lookup: CDR1 LNHDA, CDR2 SQIVND (reference sequence). This CDR3 has 15 residues. V was pared by 5 bases and J by 5 bases, with 18 bases between. Written as DNA, the CDR3 is TGTGCCAGTAGTCGGACGGACTCACGGGGGGAGACCCAGTACTTC. Translation gives CASSRTDSRGETQYF. The full variable domain, its missing parts supplied by reference TRBV19 and TRBJ2-5, is DGGITQSPKYLFRKEGQNVTLSCEQNLNHDAMYWYRQDPGQGLRLIYYSQIVNDFQKGDIAEGYSVSREKKESFPLTVTSAQKNPTAFYLCASSRTDSRGETQYFGPGTRLLVL.

V gene TRBV7-2 combines with J gene TRBJ2-1, with D tentatively TRBD1 (5 bases). V dropped 2 bases and J dropped 7 bases, with 12 bases sitting between them. This CDR3 has 14 residues. The germline V gene has CDR1 SGHTA and CDR2 FQGNSA. The CDR3 region is CASSLPGPGNEQFF. CDR3 in DNA: TGTGCCAGCAGCTTACCTGGTCCAGGGAATGAGCAGTTCTTC.

The chain joins TRBV18 to TRBJ2-3; a possible D gene is TRBD2 (6 bases). The CDR3 has 14 amino acids. The V gene lost 2 bases and the J gene lost 4 bases, with 10 bases spanning the gap. Germline V gives CDR1 KGHSH, CDR2 LQKENI. The CDR3 DNA reads as TGTGCCAGCTCACCAGGCGGAGGGGCAGATACGCAGTATTTT. It is translated as CASSPGGGADTQYF.

Concerning this clone itself: The same CDR3 arises from other DNA sequences in this sample as well. The rearrangement links TRBV2 to TRBJ1-1; 7 nucleotides align to TRBD1. CDR3 size: 14 residues. V was pared by 4 bases and J by 5 bases, with 7 bases of the junction left unmatched. Germline V gene lookup returns CDR1 SNHLY and CDR2 FYNNEI. Here the CDR3 reads CASSGQGGTTEAFF. The DNA of the CDR3 is TGTGCCAGCAGTGGACAGGGTGGGACTACTGAAGCTTTCTTT.

The chain carries TRBV7-6 and TRBJ2-7, with D perhaps TRBD2 (5 bases). V was trimmed by 0 bases and J by 2 bases, leaving 14 bases between them. Germline V gives CDR1 SGHVS, CDR2 FNYEAQ. The CDR3 has 16 amino acids. CDR3: CASSLAPPEAAYEQYF. Written as DNA, the CDR3 is TGTGCCAGCAGCTTAGCGCCCCCGGAGGCCGCCTACGAGCAGTACTTC.

The rearrangement uses TRBV12-3 or TRBV12-4 and TRBJ2-7; D remains ambiguous. V lost 5 bases and J lost 5, with 7 bases in between. CDR3 length equals 11 residues. CDR3 in DNA: TGTGCCAGCAGTCTAAGCAACGAGCAGTACTTC. Protein product: CASSLSNEQYF.

The chain employs TRBV7-2 and TRBJ2-3; a weak D match, TRBD2 (5 bases). Per the germline V gene, CDR1 is SGHTA and CDR2 is FQGNSA. The CDR3 is made up of 14 amino acids. Trimming stripped 5 bases from V and 6 bases from J, with 15 bases between. The CDR3 region has the DNA TGTGCCAGCAGCCCCCGACTAATATCGGATACGCAGTATTTT. Its translation is CASSPRLISDTQYF. The entire variable domain, with the rest obtained from reference TRBV7-2 and TRBJ2-3, is as follows: GAGVSQSPSNKVTEKGKDVELRCDPISGHTALYWYRQSLGQGLEFLIYFQGNSAPDKSGLPSDRFSAERTGGSVSTLTIQRTQQEDSAVYLCASSPRLISDTQYFGPGTRLTVL.

This clone has only one observation. The chain is built from TRBV5-5 and TRBJ2-3, with D possibly TRBD2 on 5 matching bases. The CDR3 contains 14 residues. CDR1 is SGHKS and CDR2 is YYEKEE in the germline V gene (reference sequence). V lost 0 bases, J lost 5 bases, and 10 bases lay in between. The CDR3 region is CASSLVPRGDTQYF. The CDR3 coding sequence is TGTGCCAGCAGCTTGGTCCCTCGGGGAGATACGCAGTATTTT.

The table lists this clone with a count of one. V is TRBV5-1 and J is TRBJ2-7, with a weak D call TRBD1 (6 bases). V was pared by 0 bases and J by 7 bases, with 20 bases between. The CDR3 is made up of 16 amino acids. Looked up from germline, CDR1 is SGHRS and CDR2 is YFSETQ. The CDR3 region has the DNA TGCGCCAGCAGCTTGGGGGCCTCCGGGACATCGGAAGAGCAGTACTTC. Translating gives CASSLGASGTSEEQYF.

V usage is TRBV6-5 and J usage is TRBJ2-7, with 8 bases matching TRBD1. The germline gives CDR1 MNHEY, CDR2 SVGAGI. The CDR3 runs 15 residues. Germline trimming cut 0 bases from V and 7 bases from J; bases unmatched to any gene: 8. The DNA of the CDR3 is TGTGCCAGCAGTTACTCTGGGACAGGCCTACGAGAGCAGTACTTC. Amino acids: CASSYSGTGLREQYF.

Note on this clone: The junction does not match germline at one end; this may be a read error. CDR3 loop: CASSQARTGGEAFF. CDR3 bases: TGTGCCAGCAGTCAAGCAAGAACAGGGGGCGAAGCTTTCTTT. V is TRBV3-1 (or the pseudogene TRBV3-2) and J is TRBJ1-1; 9 nucleotides line up with TRBD1. The CDR3 is made up of 14 amino acids. Germline V lookup: CDR1 LGHDT, CDR2 YNNKEL (reference sequence).

J is TRBJ2-3 and V is TRBV10-3; D gene uncertain. CDR1 is ENHRY and CDR2 is SYGVKD in the germline V gene. CDR3 length equals 15 residues. V lost 3 bases and J lost 2, with 12 bases in between. The CDR3 region has the DNA TGTGCCATCAGTGATCAGTTGCTAACCACAGATACGCAGTATTTT. Translated: CAISDQLLTTDTQYF.

The chain joins TRBV19 to TRBJ2-2, with TRBD1 as a possible D gene (7 bases). V lost 3 bases to trimming and J lost 6 bases, with 17 bases between them. The germline gives CDR1 LNHDA, CDR2 SQIVND (reference sequence). CDR3 length equals 16 residues. The CDR3 DNA follows: TGTGCCAGTAGTATTTTCGGGCAGGGGGGTGCCGGGGAGCTGTTTTTT. This translates into CASSIFGQGGAGELFF. The full variable domain, with the rest looked up from reference TRBV19 and TRBJ2-2, is DGGITQSPKYLFRKEGQNVTLSCEQNLNHDAMYWYRQDPGQGLRLIYYSQIVNDFQKGDIAEGYSVSREKKESFPLTVTSAQKNPTAFYLCASSIFGQGGAGELFFGEGSRLTVL.

A few counts support this clone. The rearrangement links TRBV7-9 to TRBJ2-7; 9 nucleotides agree with TRBD2. This CDR3 region has 14 residues. Losses at the gene ends were 5 bases for V and 6 bases for J; bases not matched to a gene: 8. Germline CDR1 reads SEHNR; CDR2 reads FQNEAQ (reference sequence). CDR3 nucleotide sequence: TGTGCCAGCAGCCAACTAGCGGGCCCTGGCGAGCAGTACTTC. Translation: CASSQLAGPGEQYF.

V and J are TRBV23-1 and TRBJ2-7; 16 positions match TRBD2. TRBV23-1 is designated an ORF whose function remains uncertain. The CDR3 runs 22 residues. V lost 3 bases, J lost 0 bases, and 17 bases stayed unmatched. CDR3 coding DNA: TGCGCCAGCAGTCATTTTGGGACTAGCGGGAGGGCAATACTAAAGAGCTCCTACGAGCAGTACTTC. Protein product: CASSHFGTSGRAILKSSYEQYF.

The chain joins TRBV5-4 to TRBJ2-7; 9 nucleotides agree with TRBD2. V was pared by 0 bases and J by 6 bases, with 7 bases of the junction left unmatched. The CDR3 is 15 amino acids. From germline, CDR1 is SGHNT and CDR2 YYREEE (reference sequence). The CDR3 coding sequence is TGTGCCAGCAGCTTGGATAGCGGGGGAGGAACCGAGCAGTACTTC. Translated: CASSLDSGGGTEQYF.

The rearrangement links TRBV6-2 or TRBV6-3 to TRBJ2-7; D is undetermined. Germline V lookup: CDR1 MNHEY, CDR2 SVGEGT. This CDR3 is built from 14 residues. V was clipped by 4 bases and J by 0 bases, with 10 bases between them. CDR3 nucleotides: TGTGCCAGCAGTTTTTCTACAGTCTCCTACGAGCAGTACTTC. This sequence encodes CASSFSTVSYEQYF.